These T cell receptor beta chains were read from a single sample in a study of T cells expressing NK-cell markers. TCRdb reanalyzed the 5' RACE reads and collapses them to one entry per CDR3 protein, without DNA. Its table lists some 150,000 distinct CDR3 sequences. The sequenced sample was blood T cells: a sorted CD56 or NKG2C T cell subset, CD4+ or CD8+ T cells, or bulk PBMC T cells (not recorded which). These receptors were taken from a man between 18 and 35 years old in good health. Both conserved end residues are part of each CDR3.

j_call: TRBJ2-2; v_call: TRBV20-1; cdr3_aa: CSARDKGGQGVGCTGELFF
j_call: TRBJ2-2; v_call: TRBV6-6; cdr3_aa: CASSQRTTGELFF
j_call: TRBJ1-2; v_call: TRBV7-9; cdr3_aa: CASSPGGDNYGYTF
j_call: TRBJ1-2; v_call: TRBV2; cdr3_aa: CASSEGVSHYGYTF
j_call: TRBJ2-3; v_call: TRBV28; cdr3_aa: CASSFPTSISGTDTQYF
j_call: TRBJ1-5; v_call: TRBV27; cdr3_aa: CASRALISNQPQHF
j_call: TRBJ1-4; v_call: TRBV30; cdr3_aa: CAWSSTGSGEKLFF
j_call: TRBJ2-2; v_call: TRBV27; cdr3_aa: CASTYGPGGTGELFF
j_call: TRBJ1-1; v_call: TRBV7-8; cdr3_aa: CASSYRVLNTEAFF
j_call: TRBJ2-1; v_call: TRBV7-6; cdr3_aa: CASSLEVRRGNEQFF
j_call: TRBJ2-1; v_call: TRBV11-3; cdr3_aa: CASSFFNLESEQFF
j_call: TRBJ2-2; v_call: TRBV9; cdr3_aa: CASSFLSGPNTGELFF
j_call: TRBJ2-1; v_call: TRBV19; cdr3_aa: CASSPASGTREQFF
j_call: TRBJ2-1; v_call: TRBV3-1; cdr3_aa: CASSLIGSEQFF
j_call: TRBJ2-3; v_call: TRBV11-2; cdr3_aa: CASSLLSGSDTQYF
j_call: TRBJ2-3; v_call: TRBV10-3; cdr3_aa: CAISESGGTSTDTQYF
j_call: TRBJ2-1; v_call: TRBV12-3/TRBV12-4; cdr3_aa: CASSQRDAARNEQFF
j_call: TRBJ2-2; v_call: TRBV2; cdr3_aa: CASLRSTGELFF
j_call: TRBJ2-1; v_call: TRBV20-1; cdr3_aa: CSARGILVSYNEQFF
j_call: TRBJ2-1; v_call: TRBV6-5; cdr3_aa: CASSISGENNEQFF
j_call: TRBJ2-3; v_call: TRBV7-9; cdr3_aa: CASSATRDGYLDTQYF
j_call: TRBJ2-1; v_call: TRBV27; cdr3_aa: CASSRNGYEQFF
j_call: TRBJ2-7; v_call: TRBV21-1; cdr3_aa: CASSKRLGVSYEQYF
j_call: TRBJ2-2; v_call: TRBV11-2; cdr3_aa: CASSLDWPASGQGLRNTGELFF
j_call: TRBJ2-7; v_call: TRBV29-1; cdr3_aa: CSVVPDRSSYEQYF
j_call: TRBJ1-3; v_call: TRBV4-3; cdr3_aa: CASSQERVGAGRIYF
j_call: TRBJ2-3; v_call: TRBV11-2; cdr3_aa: CASSIPGASGRRSTDTQYF